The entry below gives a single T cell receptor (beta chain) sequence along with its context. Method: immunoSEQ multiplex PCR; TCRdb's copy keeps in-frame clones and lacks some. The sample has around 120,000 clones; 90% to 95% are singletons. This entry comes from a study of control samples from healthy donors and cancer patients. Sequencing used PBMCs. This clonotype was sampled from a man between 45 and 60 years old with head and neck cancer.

DNA of the CDR3: TGCGCCAGCAGCGTTGGTTGGCTCACCGGGGAGCTGTTTTTT. Amino acids: CASSVGWLTGELFF. The chain employs TRBV5-1 and TRBJ2-2; D unclear. Trimming pared 4 bases from V and 4 bases from J, leaving 11 bases between. The CDR3 covers 14 residues. Germline-derived CDR1 and CDR2 are SGHRS and YFSETQ. Based on the CDR3 plus reference TRBV5-1 and TRBJ2-2, the full variable domain is KAGVTQTPRYLIKTRGQQVTLSCSPISGHRSVSWYQQTPGQGLQFLFEYFSETQRNKGNFPGRFSGRQFSNSRSEMNVSTLELGDSALYLCASSVGWLTGELFFGEGSRLTVL.